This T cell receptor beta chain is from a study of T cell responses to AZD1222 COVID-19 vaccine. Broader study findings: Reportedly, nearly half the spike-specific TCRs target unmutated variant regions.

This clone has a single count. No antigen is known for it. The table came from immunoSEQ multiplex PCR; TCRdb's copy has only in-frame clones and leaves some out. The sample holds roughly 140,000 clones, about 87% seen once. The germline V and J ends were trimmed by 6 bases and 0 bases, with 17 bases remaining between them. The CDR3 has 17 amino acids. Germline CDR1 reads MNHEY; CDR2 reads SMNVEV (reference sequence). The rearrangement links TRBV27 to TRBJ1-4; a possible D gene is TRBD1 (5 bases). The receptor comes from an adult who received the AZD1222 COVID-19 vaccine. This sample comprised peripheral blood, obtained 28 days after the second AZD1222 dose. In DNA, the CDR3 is TGTGCCAGCAGAGGGAGGGCGCTGGGGGCAACTAATGAAAAACTGTTTTTT. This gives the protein CASRGRALGATNEKLFF.